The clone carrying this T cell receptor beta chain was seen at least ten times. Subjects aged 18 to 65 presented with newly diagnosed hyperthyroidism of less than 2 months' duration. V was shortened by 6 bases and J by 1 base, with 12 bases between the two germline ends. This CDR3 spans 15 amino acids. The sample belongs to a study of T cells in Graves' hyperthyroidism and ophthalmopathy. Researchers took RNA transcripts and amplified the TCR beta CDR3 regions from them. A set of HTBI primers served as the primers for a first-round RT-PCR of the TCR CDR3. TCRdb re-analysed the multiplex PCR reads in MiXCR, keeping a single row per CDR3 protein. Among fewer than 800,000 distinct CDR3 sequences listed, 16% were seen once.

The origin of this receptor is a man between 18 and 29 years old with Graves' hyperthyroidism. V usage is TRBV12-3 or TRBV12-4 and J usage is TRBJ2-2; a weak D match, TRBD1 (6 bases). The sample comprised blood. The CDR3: CASRAGTLNTGELFF. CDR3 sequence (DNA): TGTGCCAGCAGGGCCGGGACATTGAACACCGGGGAGCTGTTTTTT.